The T cell receptor (beta chain) described here comes from a study of cytomegalovirus exposure and HLA in healthy donors. The study's findings and limits: Published work reported that the classifier diagnosed cytomegalovirus status with high specificity and sensitivity. As a later analysis revealed, most CMV-associated TCR beta chains appeared HLA-restricted.

The CDR3 has 12 residues. V shed 5 bases, J shed 8 bases, and the junction held 5 bases outside the gene matches. In germline, CDR1 is SGHNT, CDR2 YENEEA. In regard to this clone: Its antigen is not known.

These donors counted as nominally healthy when sampled, but unrecorded immune exposures were likely. In the PCR, 60 Vbeta and 13 Jbeta primers were used. Repertoires were generated with immunoSEQ multiplex PCR, while TCRdb's copy carries only in-frame clones and drops some. The table shows some 120,000 clones, with 70% to 80% occurring only once. This rearrangement joins TRBV11-3 to TRBJ1-2, with 7 bases that match TRBD1. Sequences were obtained from PBMCs. This TCR was recovered from a man aged 25 to 40 in good health and CMV-seropositive. The CDR3 loop reads CASSRGQDGYTF. In nucleotides, the CDR3 is TGTGCCAGCAGCCGAGGACAGGACGGCTACACCTTC.